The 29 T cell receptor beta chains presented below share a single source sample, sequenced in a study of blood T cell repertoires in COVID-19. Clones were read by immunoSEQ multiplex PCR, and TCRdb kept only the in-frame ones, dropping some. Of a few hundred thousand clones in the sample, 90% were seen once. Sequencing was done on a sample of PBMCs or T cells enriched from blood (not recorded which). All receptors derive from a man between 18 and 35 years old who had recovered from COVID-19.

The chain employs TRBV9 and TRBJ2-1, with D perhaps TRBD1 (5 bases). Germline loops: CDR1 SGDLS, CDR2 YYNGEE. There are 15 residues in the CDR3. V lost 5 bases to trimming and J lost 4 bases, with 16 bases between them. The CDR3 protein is CASRELRGSYNEQFF. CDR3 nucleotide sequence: TGTGCCAGCAGGGAGCTAAGGGGCTCTTACAATGAGCAGTTCTTC.

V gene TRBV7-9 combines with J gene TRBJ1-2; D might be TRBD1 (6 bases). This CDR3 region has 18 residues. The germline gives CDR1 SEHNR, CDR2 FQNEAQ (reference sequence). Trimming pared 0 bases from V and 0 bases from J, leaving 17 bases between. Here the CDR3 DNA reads TGTGCCAGCAGCTTAGCTCTGGGACACAAACCCCCTAACTATGGCTACACCTTC. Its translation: CASSLALGHKPPNYGYTF.

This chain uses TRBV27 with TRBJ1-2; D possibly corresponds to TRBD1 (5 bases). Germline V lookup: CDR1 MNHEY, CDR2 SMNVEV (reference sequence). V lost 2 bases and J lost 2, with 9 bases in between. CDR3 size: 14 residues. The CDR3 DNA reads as TGTGCCAGCAGTTTAGGTGGGGGGAACTATGGCTACACCTTC. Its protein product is CASSLGGGNYGYTF.

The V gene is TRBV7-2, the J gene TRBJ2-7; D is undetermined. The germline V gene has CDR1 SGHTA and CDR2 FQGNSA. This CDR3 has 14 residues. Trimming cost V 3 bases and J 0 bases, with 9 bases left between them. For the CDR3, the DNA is TGTGCCAGCAGCTTCTTCTCCAGCTCCTACGAGCAGTACTTC. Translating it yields CASSFFSSSYEQYF.

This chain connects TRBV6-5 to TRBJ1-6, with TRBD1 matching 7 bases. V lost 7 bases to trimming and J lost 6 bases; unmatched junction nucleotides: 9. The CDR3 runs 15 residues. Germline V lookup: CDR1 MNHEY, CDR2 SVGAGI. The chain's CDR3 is CASNRGTEINSPLHF. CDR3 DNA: TGTGCCAGCAATCGCGGGACAGAGATTAATTCACCCCTCCACTTT.

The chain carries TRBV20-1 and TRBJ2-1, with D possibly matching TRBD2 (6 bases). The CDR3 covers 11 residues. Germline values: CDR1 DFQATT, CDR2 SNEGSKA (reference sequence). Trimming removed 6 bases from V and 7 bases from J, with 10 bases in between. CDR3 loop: CSAKTRNEQFF. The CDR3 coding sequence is TGCAGTGCCAAGACTAGGAATGAGCAGTTCTTC.

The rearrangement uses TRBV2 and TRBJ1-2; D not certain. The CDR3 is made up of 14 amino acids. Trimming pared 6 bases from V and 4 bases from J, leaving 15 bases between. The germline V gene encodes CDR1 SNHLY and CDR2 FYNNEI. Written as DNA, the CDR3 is TGTGCCAGCAGACAATTTATCGGGATCTATGGCTACACCTTC. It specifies CASRQFIGIYGYTF.

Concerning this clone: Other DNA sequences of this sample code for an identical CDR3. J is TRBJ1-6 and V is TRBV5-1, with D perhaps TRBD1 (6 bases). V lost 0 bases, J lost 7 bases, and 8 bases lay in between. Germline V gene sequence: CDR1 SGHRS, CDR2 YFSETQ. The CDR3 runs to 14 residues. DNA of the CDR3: TGCGCCAGCAGCTTGGGACAGGCCAATTCACCCCTCCACTTT. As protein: CASSLGQANSPLHF.

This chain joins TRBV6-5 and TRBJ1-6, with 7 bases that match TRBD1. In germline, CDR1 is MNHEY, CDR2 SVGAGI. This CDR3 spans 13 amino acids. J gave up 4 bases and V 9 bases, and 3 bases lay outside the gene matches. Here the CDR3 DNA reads TGTGCCAGGTGGGACAGATATAATTCACCCCTCCACTTT. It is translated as CARWDRYNSPLHF.

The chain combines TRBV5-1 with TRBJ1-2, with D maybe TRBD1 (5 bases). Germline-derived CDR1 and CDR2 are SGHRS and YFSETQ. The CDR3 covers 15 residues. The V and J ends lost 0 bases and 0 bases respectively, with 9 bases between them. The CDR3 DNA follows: TGCGCCAGCAGCTTGGTAGGGGCCACTAACTATGGCTACACCTTC. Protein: CASSLVGATNYGYTF.

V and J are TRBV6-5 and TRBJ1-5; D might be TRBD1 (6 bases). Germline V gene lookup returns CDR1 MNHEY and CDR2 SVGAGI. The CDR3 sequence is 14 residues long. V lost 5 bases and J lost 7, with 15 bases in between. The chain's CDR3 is CASSRGGSYQPQHF. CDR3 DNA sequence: TGTGCCAGCAGTAGGGGGGGGAGTTACCAGCCCCAGCATTTT.

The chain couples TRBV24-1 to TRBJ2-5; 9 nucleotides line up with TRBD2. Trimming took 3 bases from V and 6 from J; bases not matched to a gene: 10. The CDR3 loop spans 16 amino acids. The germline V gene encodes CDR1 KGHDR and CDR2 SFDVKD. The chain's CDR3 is CATSDARASGMKTQYF. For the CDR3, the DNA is TGTGCCACCAGTGATGCCCGGGCTAGCGGGATGAAGACCCAGTACTTC.

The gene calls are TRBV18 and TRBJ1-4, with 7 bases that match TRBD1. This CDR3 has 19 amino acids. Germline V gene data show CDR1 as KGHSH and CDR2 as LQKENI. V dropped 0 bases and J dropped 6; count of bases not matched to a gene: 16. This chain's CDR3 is CASSPPLRTVKGADEKLFF. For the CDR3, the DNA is TGTGCCAGCTCACCACCGCTCCGAACAGTAAAGGGGGCAGATGAAAAACTGTTTTTT.

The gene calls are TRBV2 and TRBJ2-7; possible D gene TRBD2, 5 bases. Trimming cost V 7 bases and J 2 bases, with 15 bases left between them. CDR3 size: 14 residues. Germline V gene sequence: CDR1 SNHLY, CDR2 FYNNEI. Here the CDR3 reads CASTPSPQTYEQYF. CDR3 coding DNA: TGTGCCAGCACCCCTAGCCCTCAGACCTACGAGCAGTACTTC. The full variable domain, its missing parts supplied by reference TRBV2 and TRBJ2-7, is EPEVTQTPSHQVTQMGQEVILRCVPISNHLYFYWYRQILGQKVEFLVSFYNNEISEKSEIFDDQFSVERPDGSNFTLKIRSTKLEDSAMYFCASTPSPQTYEQYFGPGTRLTVT.

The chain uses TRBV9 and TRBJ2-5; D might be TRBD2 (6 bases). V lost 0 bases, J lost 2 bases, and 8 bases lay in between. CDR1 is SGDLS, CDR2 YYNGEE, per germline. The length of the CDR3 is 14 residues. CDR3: CASSVDGGQETQYF. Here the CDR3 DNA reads TGTGCCAGCAGCGTAGACGGGGGACAAGAGACCCAGTACTTC.

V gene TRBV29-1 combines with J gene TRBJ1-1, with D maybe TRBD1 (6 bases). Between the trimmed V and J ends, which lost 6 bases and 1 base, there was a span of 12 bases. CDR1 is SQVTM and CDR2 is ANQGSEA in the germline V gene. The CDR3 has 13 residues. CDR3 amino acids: CSVNRVQNTEAFF. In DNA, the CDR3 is TGCAGCGTAAACAGGGTCCAGAACACTGAAGCTTTCTTT.

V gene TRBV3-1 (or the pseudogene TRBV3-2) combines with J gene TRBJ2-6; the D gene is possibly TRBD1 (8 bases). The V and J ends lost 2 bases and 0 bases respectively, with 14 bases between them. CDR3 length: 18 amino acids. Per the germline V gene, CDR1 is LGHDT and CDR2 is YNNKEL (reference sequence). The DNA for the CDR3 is TGTGCCAGCAGCCAAAGGGACAGGACTAGCTCTGGGGCCAACGTCCTGACTTTC. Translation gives CASSQRDRTSSGANVLTF.

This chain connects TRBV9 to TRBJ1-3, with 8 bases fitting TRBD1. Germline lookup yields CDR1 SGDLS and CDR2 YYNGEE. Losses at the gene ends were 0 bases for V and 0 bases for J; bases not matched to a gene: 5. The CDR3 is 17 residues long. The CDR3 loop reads CASSVGGGTGSGNTIYF. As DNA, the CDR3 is TGTGCCAGCAGCGTAGGAGGGGGGACAGGCTCTGGAAACACCATATATTTT.

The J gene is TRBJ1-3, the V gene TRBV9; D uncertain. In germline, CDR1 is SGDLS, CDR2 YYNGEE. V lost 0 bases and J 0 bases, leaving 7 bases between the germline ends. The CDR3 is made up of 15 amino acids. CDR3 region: CASSVGSYSGNTIYF. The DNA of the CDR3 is TGTGCCAGCAGCGTAGGTAGCTACTCTGGAAACACCATATATTTT.

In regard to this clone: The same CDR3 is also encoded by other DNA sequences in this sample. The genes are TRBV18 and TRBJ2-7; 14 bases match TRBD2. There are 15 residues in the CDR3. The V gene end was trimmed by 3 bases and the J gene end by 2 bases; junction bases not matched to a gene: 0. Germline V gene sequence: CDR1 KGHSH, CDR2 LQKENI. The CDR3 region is CASSPTSGGAYEQYF. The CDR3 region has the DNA TGTGCCAGCTCACCGACTAGCGGGGGGGCCTACGAGCAGTACTTC.

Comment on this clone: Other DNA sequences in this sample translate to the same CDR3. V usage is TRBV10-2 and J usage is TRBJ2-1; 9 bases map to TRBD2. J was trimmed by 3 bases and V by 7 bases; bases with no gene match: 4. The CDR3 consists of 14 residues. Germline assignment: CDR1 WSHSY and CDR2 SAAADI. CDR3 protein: CASKLAGDYNEQFF. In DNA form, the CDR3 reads TGCGCCAGCAAATTAGCGGGAGACTACAATGAGCAGTTCTTC.

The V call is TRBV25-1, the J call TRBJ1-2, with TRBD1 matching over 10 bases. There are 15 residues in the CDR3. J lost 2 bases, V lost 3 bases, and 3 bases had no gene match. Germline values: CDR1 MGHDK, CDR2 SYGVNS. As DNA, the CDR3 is TGTGCCAGCAGTGAGACAGGGGGCCGAAACTATGGCTACACCTTC. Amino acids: CASSETGGRNYGYTF.

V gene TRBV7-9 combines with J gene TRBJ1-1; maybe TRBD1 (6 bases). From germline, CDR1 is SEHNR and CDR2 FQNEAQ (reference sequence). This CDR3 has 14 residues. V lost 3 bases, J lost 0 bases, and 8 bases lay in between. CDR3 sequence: CASSLRTVNTEAFF. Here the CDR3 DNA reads TGTGCCAGCAGCTTGCGGACAGTGAACACTGAAGCTTTCTTT.

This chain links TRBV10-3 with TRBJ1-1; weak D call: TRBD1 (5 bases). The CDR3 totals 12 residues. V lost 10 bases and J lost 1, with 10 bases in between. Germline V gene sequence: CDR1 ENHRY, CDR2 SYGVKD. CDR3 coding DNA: TGTGCCAGCTTTACAGGGAACACTGAAGCTTTCTTT. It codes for CASFTGNTEAFF.

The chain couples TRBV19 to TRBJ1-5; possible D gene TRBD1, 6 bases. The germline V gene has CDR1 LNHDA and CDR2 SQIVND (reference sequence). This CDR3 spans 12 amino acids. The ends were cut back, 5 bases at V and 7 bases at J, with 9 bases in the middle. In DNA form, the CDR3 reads TGTGCCAGTAGTTCAACAGGGCAGCCCCAGCATTTT. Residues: CASSSTGQPQHF.

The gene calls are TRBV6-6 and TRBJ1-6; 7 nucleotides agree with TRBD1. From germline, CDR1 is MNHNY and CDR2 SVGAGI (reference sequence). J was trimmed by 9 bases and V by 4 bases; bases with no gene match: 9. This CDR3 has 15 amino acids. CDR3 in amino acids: CASSSPGQIVSPLHF. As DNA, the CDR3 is TGTGCCAGCAGTTCCCCGGGACAGATAGTTTCACCCCTCCACTTT.

CDR3 DNA: TGTGCCAGCGCCACAAACCCGACAGACGTAAGAGAAAAACTGTTTTTT. It codes for CASATNPTDVREKLFF. V is TRBV5-8 and J is TRBJ1-4; TRBD1 is a possible D gene (5 bases). This CDR3 has 16 residues. Looked up from germline, CDR1 is SGHTS and CDR2 is YDEGEE. Trimming stripped 7 bases from V and 8 bases from J, with 24 bases between.

The CDR3 coding sequence is TGCGCCAGCAGCCAATCCCGGGACAGCAGCTCTGGAAACACCATATATTTT. Translated: CASSQSRDSSSGNTIYF. V usage is TRBV4-1 and J usage is TRBJ1-3; 7 positions match TRBD1. The length of the CDR3 is 17 residues. The V segment lost 2 bases and the J segment 0 bases; nucleotides outside the gene matches: 7. Germline values: CDR1 MGHRA, CDR2 YSYEKL.

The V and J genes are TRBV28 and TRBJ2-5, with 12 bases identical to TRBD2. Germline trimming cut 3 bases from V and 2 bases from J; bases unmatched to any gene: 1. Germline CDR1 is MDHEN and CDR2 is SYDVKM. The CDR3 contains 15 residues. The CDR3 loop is CASSFGLAGQETQYF. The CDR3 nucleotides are TGTGCCAGCAGTTTCGGACTAGCGGGACAAGAGACCCAGTACTTC.